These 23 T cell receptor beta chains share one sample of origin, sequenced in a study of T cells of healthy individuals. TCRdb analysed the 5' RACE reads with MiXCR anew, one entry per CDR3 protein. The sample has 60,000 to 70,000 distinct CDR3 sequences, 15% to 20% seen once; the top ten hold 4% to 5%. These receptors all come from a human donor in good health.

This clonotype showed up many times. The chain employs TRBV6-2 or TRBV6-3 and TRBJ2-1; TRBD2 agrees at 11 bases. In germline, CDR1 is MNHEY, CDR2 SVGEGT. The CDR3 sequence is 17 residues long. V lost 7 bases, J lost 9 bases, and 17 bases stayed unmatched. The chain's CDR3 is CASTLRKTSGIHGEQFF. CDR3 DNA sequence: TGTGCCAGCACTCTGAGGAAGACTAGCGGGATACACGGTGAGCAGTTCTTC.

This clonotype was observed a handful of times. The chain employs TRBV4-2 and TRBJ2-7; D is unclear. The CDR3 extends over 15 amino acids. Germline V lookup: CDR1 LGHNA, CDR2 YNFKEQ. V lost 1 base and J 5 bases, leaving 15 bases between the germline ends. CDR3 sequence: CASSQGSGSVDEQYF. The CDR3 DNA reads TGTGCCAGCAGCCAAGGATCGGGTAGTGTCGACGAGCAGTACTTC.

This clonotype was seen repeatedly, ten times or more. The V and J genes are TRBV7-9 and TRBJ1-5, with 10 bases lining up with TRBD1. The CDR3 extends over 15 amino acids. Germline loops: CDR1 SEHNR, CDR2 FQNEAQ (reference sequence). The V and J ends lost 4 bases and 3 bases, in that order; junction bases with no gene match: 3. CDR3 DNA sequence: TGTGCCAGCAGCTGGGGACAGGGGAACAATCAGCCCCAGCATTTT. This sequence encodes CASSWGQGNNQPQHF.

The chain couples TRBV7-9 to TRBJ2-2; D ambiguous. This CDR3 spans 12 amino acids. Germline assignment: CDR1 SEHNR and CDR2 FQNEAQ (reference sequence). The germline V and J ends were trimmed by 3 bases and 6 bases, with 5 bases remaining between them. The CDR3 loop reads CASSFISGELFF. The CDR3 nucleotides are TGTGCCAGCAGCTTTATCTCCGGGGAGCTGTTTTTT.

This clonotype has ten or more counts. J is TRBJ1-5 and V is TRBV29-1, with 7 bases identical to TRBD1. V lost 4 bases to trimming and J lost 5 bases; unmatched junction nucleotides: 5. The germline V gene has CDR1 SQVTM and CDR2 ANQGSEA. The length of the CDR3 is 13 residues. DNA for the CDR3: TGCAGCGTTGGGTGGGACAGATATCAGCCCCAGCATTTT. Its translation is CSVGWDRYQPQHF. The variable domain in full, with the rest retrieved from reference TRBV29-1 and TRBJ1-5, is SAVISQKPSRDICQRGTSLTIQCQVDSQVTMMFWYRQQPGQSLTLIATANQGSEATYESGFVIDKFPISRPNLTFSTLTVSNMSPEDSSIYLCSVGWDRYQPQHFGDGTRLSIL.

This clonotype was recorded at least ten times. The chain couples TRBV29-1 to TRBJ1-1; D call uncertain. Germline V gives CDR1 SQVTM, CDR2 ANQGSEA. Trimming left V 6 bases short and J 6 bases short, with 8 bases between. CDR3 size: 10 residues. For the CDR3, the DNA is TGCAGCGTCAACGCGGCTGAAGCTTTCTTT. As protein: CSVNAAEAFF. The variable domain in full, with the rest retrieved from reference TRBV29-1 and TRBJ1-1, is SAVISQKPSRDICQRGTSLTIQCQVDSQVTMMFWYRQQPGQSLTLIATANQGSEATYESGFVIDKFPISRPNLTFSTLTVSNMSPEDSSIYLCSVNAAEAFFGQGTRLTVV.

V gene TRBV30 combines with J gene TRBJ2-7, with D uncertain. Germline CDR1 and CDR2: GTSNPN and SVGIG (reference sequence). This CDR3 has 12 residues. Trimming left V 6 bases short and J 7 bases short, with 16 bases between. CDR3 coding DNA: TGTGCCTGCCAGTGGGCGCCGAGTGAGCAGTACTTC. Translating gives CACQWAPSEQYF.

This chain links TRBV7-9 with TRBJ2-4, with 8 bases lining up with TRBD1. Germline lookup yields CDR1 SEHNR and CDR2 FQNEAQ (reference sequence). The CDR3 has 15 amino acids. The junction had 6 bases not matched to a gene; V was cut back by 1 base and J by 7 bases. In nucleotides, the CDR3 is TGTGCCAGCAGCTTAGGTGGACAGGGAATTAACATTCAGTACTTC. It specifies CASSLGGQGINIQYF.

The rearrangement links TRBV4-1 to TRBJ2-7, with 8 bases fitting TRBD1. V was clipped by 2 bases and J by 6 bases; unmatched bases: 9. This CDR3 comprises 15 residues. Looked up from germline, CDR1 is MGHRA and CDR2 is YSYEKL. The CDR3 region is CASSQPGTGLGEQYF. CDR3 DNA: TGCGCCAGCAGCCAACCCGGGACAGGTCTGGGCGAGCAGTACTTC.

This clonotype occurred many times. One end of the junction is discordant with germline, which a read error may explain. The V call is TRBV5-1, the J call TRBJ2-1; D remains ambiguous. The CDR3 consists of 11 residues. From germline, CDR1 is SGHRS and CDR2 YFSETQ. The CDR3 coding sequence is TGCGCCAGCAGCTCCGACAATGAGCAGTTCTTC. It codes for CASSSDNEQFF.

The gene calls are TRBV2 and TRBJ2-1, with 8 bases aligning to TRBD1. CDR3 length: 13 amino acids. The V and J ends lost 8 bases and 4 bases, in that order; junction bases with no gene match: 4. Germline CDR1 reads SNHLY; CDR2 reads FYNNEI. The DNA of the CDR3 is TGTGCCAGCCGGGACAGGAAGTACAATGAGCAGTTCTTC. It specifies CASRDRKYNEQFF.

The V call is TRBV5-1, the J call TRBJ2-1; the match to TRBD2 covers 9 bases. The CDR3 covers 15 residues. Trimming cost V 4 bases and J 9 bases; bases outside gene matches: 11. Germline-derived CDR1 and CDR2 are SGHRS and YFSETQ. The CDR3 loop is CASSPGLAGEAEQFF. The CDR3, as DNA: TGCGCCAGCAGCCCTGGTTTAGCGGGAGAGGCTGAGCAGTTCTTC.

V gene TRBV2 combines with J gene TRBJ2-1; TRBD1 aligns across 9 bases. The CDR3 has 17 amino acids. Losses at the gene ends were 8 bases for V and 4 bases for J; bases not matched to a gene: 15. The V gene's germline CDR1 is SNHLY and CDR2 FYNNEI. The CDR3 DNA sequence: TGTGCCAGCTCCCCAGGGACAGGGTACCCCCAATACAATGAGCAGTTCTTC. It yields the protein CASSPGTGYPQYNEQFF.

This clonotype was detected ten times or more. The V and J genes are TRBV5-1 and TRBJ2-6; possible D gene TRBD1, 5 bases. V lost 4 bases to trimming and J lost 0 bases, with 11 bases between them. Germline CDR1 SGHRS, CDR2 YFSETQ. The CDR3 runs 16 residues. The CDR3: CASSDSTASGANVLTF. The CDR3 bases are TGCGCCAGCAGCGACTCGACAGCCTCTGGGGCCAACGTCCTGACTTTC.

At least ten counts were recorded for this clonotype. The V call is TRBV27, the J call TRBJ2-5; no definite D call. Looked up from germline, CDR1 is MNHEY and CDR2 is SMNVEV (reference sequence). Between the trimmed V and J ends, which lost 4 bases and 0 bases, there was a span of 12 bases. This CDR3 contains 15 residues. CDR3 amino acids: CASSSTRYDQETQYF. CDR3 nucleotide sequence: TGTGCCAGCAGTTCCACACGATACGACCAAGAGACCCAGTACTTC.

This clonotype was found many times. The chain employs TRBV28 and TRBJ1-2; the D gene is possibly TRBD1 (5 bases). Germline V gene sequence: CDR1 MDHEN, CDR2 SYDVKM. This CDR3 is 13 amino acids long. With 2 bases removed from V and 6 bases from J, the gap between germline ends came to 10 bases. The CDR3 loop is CASSLRGRDGYTF. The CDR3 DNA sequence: TGTGCCAGCAGTTTACGGGGCAGGGATGGCTACACCTTC.

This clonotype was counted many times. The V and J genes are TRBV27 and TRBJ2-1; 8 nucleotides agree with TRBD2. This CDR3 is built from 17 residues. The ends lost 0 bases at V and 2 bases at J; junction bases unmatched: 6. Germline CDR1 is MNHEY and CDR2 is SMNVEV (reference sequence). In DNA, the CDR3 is TGTGCCAGCAGTTTATCTGGACTAGCCGGTACCTACAATGAGCAGTTCTTC. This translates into CASSLSGLAGTYNEQFF.

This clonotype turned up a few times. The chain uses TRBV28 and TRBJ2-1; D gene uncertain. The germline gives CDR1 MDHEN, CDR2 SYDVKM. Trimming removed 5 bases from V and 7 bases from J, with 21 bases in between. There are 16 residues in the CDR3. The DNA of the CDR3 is TGTGCCAGCAGTCCGAACATCAAGAGCTCTGCGAATGAGCAGTTCTTC. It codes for CASSPNIKSSANEQFF.

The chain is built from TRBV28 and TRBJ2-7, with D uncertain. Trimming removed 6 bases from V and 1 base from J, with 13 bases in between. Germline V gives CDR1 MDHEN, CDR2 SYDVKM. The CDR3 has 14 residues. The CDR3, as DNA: TGTGCCAGCAGCCCCATAGGGATTTCCTACGAGCAGTACTTC. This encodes CASSPIGISYEQYF.

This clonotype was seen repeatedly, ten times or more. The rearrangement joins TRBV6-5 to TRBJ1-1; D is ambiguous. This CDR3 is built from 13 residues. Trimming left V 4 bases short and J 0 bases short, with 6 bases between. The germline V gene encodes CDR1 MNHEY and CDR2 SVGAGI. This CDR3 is CASSSIMNTEAFF. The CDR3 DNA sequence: TGTGCCAGCAGTTCAATCATGAACACTGAAGCTTTCTTT.

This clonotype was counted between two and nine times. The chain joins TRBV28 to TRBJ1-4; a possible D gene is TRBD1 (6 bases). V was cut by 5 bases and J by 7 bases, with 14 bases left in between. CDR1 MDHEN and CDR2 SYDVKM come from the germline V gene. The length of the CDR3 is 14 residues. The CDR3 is CASSGGRGGEKLFF. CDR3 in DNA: TGTGCCAGCAGTGGGGGCAGGGGAGGTGAAAAACTGTTTTTT. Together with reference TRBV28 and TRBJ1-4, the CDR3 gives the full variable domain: DVKVTQSSRYLVKRTGEKVFLECVQDMDHENMFWYRQDPGLGLRLIYFSYDVKMKEKGDIPEGYSVSREKKERFSLILESASTNQTSMYLCASSGGRGGEKLFFGSGTQLSVL.

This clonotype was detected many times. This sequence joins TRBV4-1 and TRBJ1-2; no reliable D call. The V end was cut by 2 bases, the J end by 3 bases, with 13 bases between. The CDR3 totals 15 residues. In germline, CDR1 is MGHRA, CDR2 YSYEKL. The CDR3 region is CASSQYARTDYGYTF. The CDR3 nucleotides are TGCGCCAGCAGCCAATACGCACGGACGGACTATGGCTACACCTTC.

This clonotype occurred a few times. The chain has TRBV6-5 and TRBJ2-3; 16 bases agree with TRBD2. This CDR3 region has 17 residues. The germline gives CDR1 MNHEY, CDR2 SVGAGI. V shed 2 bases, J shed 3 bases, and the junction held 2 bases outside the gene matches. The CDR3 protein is CASSYGTSGRGTDTQYF. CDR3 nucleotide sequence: TGTGCCAGCAGTTACGGGACTAGCGGGAGGGGAACAGATACGCAGTATTTT.